The 9 T cell receptor beta chains listed next were all sequenced from one sample in a study of blood T cell repertoires in COVID-19. Assay: immunoSEQ multiplex PCR; the TCRdb copy retains only in-frame clones and omits some. Of about 60,000 clones in the sample, 75% to 80% were seen once. Source material: peripheral blood. Source of these receptors: a man aged 50 to 60 with active or convalescent COVID-19.

The V call is TRBV4-2, the J call TRBJ1-1; TRBD1 might be the D (6 bases). The V gene's germline CDR1 is LGHNA and CDR2 YNFKEQ. V lost 0 bases and J 2 bases, leaving 10 bases between the germline ends. CDR3 size: 15 residues. CDR3 in amino acids: CASSQEHRDNTEAFF. The CDR3 DNA follows: TGTGCCAGCAGCCAAGAACACAGGGACAACACTGAAGCTTTCTTT.

This clone came up a few times. V gene TRBV4-1 combines with J gene TRBJ1-2; D gene uncertain. Germline CDR1 and CDR2: MGHRA and YSYEKL. The CDR3 has 16 amino acids. V was cut by 1 base and J by 4 bases, with 16 bases left in between. CDR3 in amino acids: CASSQAAAPRGYGYTF. CDR3 in DNA: TGCGCCAGCAGCCAAGCCGCAGCGCCCCGGGGCTATGGCTACACCTTC.

CDR3 in amino acids: CAWNWGQSNEKLFF. The CDR3 nucleotides are TGTGCCTGGAATTGGGGACAGTCTAATGAAAAACTGTTTTTT. The chain is built from TRBV30 and TRBJ1-4; 7 bases align to TRBD1. V lost 4 bases and J lost 3; bases outside the gene matches: 5. This CDR3 has 14 amino acids. CDR1 and CDR2 (germline): GTSNPN, SVGIG (reference sequence). The variable domain in full, with the rest retrieved from reference TRBV30 and TRBJ1-4, is SQTIHQWPATLVQPVGSPLSLECTVEGTSNPNLYWYRQAAGRGLQLLFYSVGIGQISSEVPQNLSASRPQDRQFILSSKKLLLSDSGFYLCAWNWGQSNEKLFFGSGTQLSVL.

The J gene is TRBJ2-1, the V gene TRBV5-1, with TRBD2 matching 8 bases. Germline trimming cut 1 base from V and 6 bases from J; bases unmatched to any gene: 15. The V gene's germline CDR1 is SGHRS and CDR2 YFSETQ. The CDR3 totals 18 residues. The CDR3 is CASSLNRRGGNLINEQFF. The CDR3 DNA sequence: TGCGCCAGCAGCTTGAACCGGCGCGGGGGGAATCTAATCAATGAGCAGTTCTTC.

The chain combines TRBV10-3 with TRBJ1-1; a possible D gene is TRBD1 (6 bases). The CDR3 loop spans 13 amino acids. Germline V gene lookup returns CDR1 ENHRY and CDR2 SYGVKD. The V gene lost 6 bases and the J gene lost 1 base, with 9 bases spanning the gap. CDR3 DNA sequence: TGTGCCATCAGCTGGGGACAGAACACTGAAGCTTTCTTT. It is translated as CAISWGQNTEAFF.

V is TRBV5-5 and J is TRBJ1-1; 8 bases fit TRBD1. Germline trimming cut 4 bases from V and 4 bases from J; bases unmatched to any gene: 9. The CDR3 extends over 15 amino acids. CDR1 is SGHKS and CDR2 is YYEKEE in the germline V gene (reference sequence). The CDR3 coding sequence is TGTGCCAGCAGCCCGCGGACAGGGCGAGGCACTGAAGCTTTCTTT. It encodes CASSPRTGRGTEAFF. Using reference TRBV5-5 and TRBJ1-1 for the parts outside the CDR3, the full variable domain is DAGVTQSPTHLIKTRGQQVTLRCSPISGHKSVSWYQQVLGQGPQFIFQYYEKEERGRGNFPDRFSARQFPNYSSELNVNALLLGDSALYLCASSPRTGRGTEAFFGQGTRLTVV.

The rearrangement links TRBV11-2 to TRBJ2-3; 9 bases match TRBD2. V was pared by 8 bases and J by 0 bases, with 18 bases of the junction left unmatched. Germline V gene lookup returns CDR1 SGHAT and CDR2 FQNNGV. The length of the CDR3 is 19 residues. CDR3 sequence: CASVPFGLAGTTSTDTQYF. CDR3 bases: TGTGCCAGCGTGCCCTTCGGGCTAGCGGGGACTACTAGCACAGATACGCAGTATTTT. Supplemented by reference TRBV11-2 and TRBJ2-3, the full variable domain reads EAGVAQSPRYKIIEKRQSVAFWCNPISGHATLYWYQQILGQGPKLLIQFQNNGVVDDSQLPKDRFSAERLKGVDSTLKIQPAKLEDSAVYLCASVPFGLAGTTSTDTQYFGPGTRLTVL.

V and J are TRBV19 and TRBJ1-5; D is ambiguous. V lost 8 bases and J 3 bases, leaving 8 bases between the germline ends. The germline gives CDR1 LNHDA, CDR2 SQIVND (reference sequence). This CDR3 has 12 residues. CDR3 region: CASRSDNQPQHF. The CDR3 nucleotides read TGTGCCAGTCGTTCAGACAATCAGCCCCAGCATTTT. Variable domain in full (rest from reference TRBV19 and TRBJ1-5): DGGITQSPKYLFRKEGQNVTLSCEQNLNHDAMYWYRQDPGQGLRLIYYSQIVNDFQKGDIAEGYSVSREKKESFPLTVTSAQKNPTAFYLCASRSDNQPQHFGDGTRLSIL.

This chain connects TRBV11-3 to TRBJ1-1, with D unresolved. Germline-derived CDR1 and CDR2 are SGHNT and YENEEA. Trimming left V 0 bases short and J 4 bases short, with 3 bases between. The CDR3 is made up of 12 amino acids. The CDR3, as DNA: TGTGCCAGCAGCTTAGACGGCACTGAAGCTTTCTTT. Amino acids: CASSLDGTEAFF.